The 17 T cell receptor beta chains in this list originate from one sample, sequenced in a study of blood T cell repertoires in COVID-19. The protocol was immunoSEQ multiplex PCR, while the TCRdb copy is restricted to in-frame clones and leaves out a portion. The sample consists of 150,000 to 200,000 clones, roughly 91% of them appearing once. Sequencing used peripheral blood. Receptors were obtained from a human donor in a cohort sampled during active COVID-19.

The rearrangement links TRBV18 to TRBJ1-3; D gene uncertain. The V gene lost 0 bases and the J gene lost 0 bases, with 12 bases spanning the gap. The CDR3 is 17 amino acids. The germline V gene encodes CDR1 KGHSH and CDR2 LQKENI. The CDR3 nucleotides read TGTGCCAGCTCACCACCGGCACAGACTAGCTCTGGAAACACCATATATTTT. Translating gives CASSPPAQTSSGNTIYF.

V is TRBV25-1 and J is TRBJ1-2, with a weak D call TRBD1 (6 bases). Germline CDR1 MGHDK, CDR2 SYGVNS. The CDR3 has 14 amino acids. Trimming cost V 1 base and J 3 bases, with 9 bases left between them. Here the CDR3 reads CASSEFGTHYGYTF. The CDR3 nucleotides read TGTGCCAGCAGTGAATTTGGGACACACTATGGCTACACCTTC.

The chain carries TRBV11-2 and TRBJ2-7; 7 bases agree with TRBD1. The junction had 7 bases not matched to a gene; V was cut back by 1 base and J by 4 bases. The CDR3 extends over 15 amino acids. CDR1 SGHAT and CDR2 FQNNGV come from the germline V gene. CDR3 nucleotide sequence: TGTGCCAGCAGCTTAGGACAGGGCCCCGCATACGAGCAGTACTTC. Protein product: CASSLGQGPAYEQYF.

This clone showed up just once. The CDR3 here is CSVARRGGAEGYTF. The CDR3 DNA reads TGCAGCGTTGCCCGACGGGGGGGGGCGGAGGGCTACACCTTC. The chain carries TRBV29-1 and TRBJ1-2; TRBD1 is a possible D gene (6 bases). Trimming took off 4 bases at V and 8 bases at J, with 20 bases between the two ends. From germline, CDR1 is SQVTM and CDR2 ANQGSEA. CDR3 size: 14 residues.

Only one count was recorded for this clone. Here the CDR3 DNA reads TGTGCCAGCAGCGTACTAGCGATTACTAGCACAGATACGCAGTATTTT. Its translation: CASSVLAITSTDTQYF. The chain joins TRBV9 to TRBJ2-3; D possibly corresponds to TRBD2 (6 bases). V lost 1 base to trimming and J lost 0 bases, with 12 bases between them. CDR1 and CDR2 from the germline V gene are SGDLS and YYNGEE. The CDR3 is 16 residues long.

The chain employs TRBV7-8 and TRBJ2-7, with 10 bases aligning to TRBD1. V trimming: 0 bases; J trimming: 6 bases; junction bases outside the gene matches: 8. From germline, CDR1 is SGHVS and CDR2 FQNEAQ. This CDR3 is 16 amino acids long. Here the CDR3 DNA reads TGTGCCAGCAGCTTAGCTGGGGGGACAGGGGCCCGCGAGCAGTACTTC. This sequence encodes CASSLAGGTGAREQYF. Full variable domain (remainder filled in from reference TRBV7-8 and TRBJ2-7): GAGVSQSPRYKVAKRGQDVALRCDPISGHVSLFWYQQALGQGPEFLTYFQNEAQLDKSGLPSDRFFAERPEGSVSTLKIQRTQQEDSAVYLCASSLAGGTGAREQYFGPGTRLTVT.

The chain couples TRBV19 to TRBJ1-1; no firm D call. The CDR3 runs to 16 residues. Trimming took off 0 bases at V and 1 base at J, with 12 bases between the two ends. From germline, CDR1 is LNHDA and CDR2 SQIVND (reference sequence). The CDR3 DNA reads TGTGCCAGTAGTATAGATGTCGGGTCCCCGAACACTGAAGCTTTCTTT. Residues: CASSIDVGSPNTEAFF.

The chain links TRBV5-5 to TRBJ2-1; 8 bases are shared with TRBD1. The V segment lost 0 bases and the J segment 0 bases; nucleotides outside the gene matches: 2. CDR1 is SGHKS and CDR2 is YYEKEE in the germline V gene (reference sequence). The CDR3 contains 16 residues. In DNA form, the CDR3 reads TGTGCCAGCAGCTTGGGAGACAGGGGCTCCTACAATGAGCAGTTCTTC. Residues: CASSLGDRGSYNEQFF.

This sequence joins TRBV7-6 and TRBJ1-1; D call uncertain. Germline CDR1 and CDR2: SGHVS and FNYEAQ. The ends were cut back, 5 bases at V and 0 bases at J, with 13 bases in the middle. This CDR3 has 15 residues. CDR3 residues: CASSTVGGVNTEAFF. CDR3 nucleotide sequence: TGTGCCAGCAGCACTGTTGGCGGGGTGAACACTGAAGCTTTCTTT.

This chain links TRBV5-1 with TRBJ2-3, with D uncertain. CDR1 is SGHRS and CDR2 is YFSETQ in the germline V gene. V lost 1 base to trimming and J lost 4 bases, with 10 bases between them. This CDR3 has 14 residues. The CDR3 DNA reads as TGCGCCAGCAGCTTGTCTTATCCCCCAGATACGCAGTATTTT. Encoded protein: CASSLSYPPDTQYF. Variable domain in full (rest from reference TRBV5-1 and TRBJ2-3): KAGVTQTPRYLIKTRGQQVTLSCSPISGHRSVSWYQQTPGQGLQFLFEYFSETQRNKGNFPGRFSGRQFSNSRSEMNVSTLELGDSALYLCASSLSYPPDTQYFGPGTRLTVL.

This clone has just a few counts. V is TRBV4-1 and J is TRBJ1-5; a weak D match, TRBD1 (6 bases). This CDR3 is 16 amino acids long. From germline, CDR1 is MGHRA and CDR2 YSYEKL. V was clipped by 1 base and J by 2 bases, with 12 bases between them. This CDR3 is CASSQAGAGGNQPQHF. CDR3 in DNA: TGCGCCAGCAGCCAAGCAGGGGCTGGGGGCAATCAGCCCCAGCATTTT.

V is TRBV4-1 and J is TRBJ2-5; D uncertain. This CDR3 is 13 amino acids long. Germline V gene sequence: CDR1 MGHRA, CDR2 YSYEKL. V was pared by 4 bases and J by 4 bases, with 10 bases between. CDR3 in amino acids: CASSPNPGETQYF. The CDR3 bases are TGCGCCAGCAGCCCGAACCCGGGAGAGACCCAGTACTTC.

The rearrangement links TRBV3-1 (or the pseudogene TRBV3-2) to TRBJ2-7; a possible D gene is TRBD2 (5 bases). The germline V gene encodes CDR1 LGHDT and CDR2 YNNKEL (reference sequence). The CDR3 covers 15 residues. V lost 5 bases and J lost 4, with 18 bases in between. The CDR3, as DNA: TGTGCCAGCAGCGTCGGGGTGGGAGTAGTATACGAGCAGTACTTC. Its translation: CASSVGVGVVYEQYF.

This chain links TRBV6-5 with TRBJ2-7; 10 bases line up with TRBD1. V was clipped by 6 bases and J by 5 bases; unmatched bases: 4. Germline V gene sequence: CDR1 MNHEY, CDR2 SVGAGI. The CDR3 has 13 residues. The CDR3 nucleotides are TGTGCCAGCAGCCGACAGGGGGCGCACGAGCAGTACTTC. Residues: CASSRQGAHEQYF.

The sample holds a few counts of this clone. The chain recombines TRBV2 with TRBJ2-7, with 7 nucleotides matching TRBD1. Germline CDR1 SNHLY, CDR2 FYNNEI. V was pared by 7 bases and J by 1 base, with 4 bases of the junction left unmatched. The CDR3 contains 13 residues. CDR3 DNA sequence: TGTGCCAGCACGACAGGGTGGTCCTACGAGCAGTACTTC. Residues: CASTTGWSYEQYF.

This chain links TRBV12-3 or TRBV12-4 with TRBJ1-1; 8 bases are shared with TRBD1. This CDR3 spans 13 amino acids. With 5 bases clipped from V and 4 bases from J, the junction kept 3 bases outside the gene matches. CDR3 DNA: TGTGCCAGCAGTAAACAGGGGGGCACTGAAGCTTTCTTT. Protein product: CASSKQGGTEAFF.

This rearrangement joins TRBV19 to TRBJ2-4; a weak D match, TRBD1 (6 bases). V was shortened by 3 bases and J by 1 base, with 16 bases between the two germline ends. The CDR3 extends over 17 amino acids. Germline-derived CDR1 and CDR2 are LNHDA and SQIVND (reference sequence). The CDR3: CASSISWQGPAKNIQYF. For the CDR3, the DNA is TGTGCCAGTAGTATCAGTTGGCAGGGGCCGGCCAAAAACATTCAGTACTTC.